The TCR beta chain under discussion was sequenced for a study of T cells in Graves' hyperthyroidism and ophthalmopathy. Patients showing uncontrolled infection, other autoimmune disease, pregnancy or lactation were ineligible. Amplification targeted TCR beta CDR3 regions from RNA transcripts. The HTBI primer set was used in a first-round RT-PCR of the TCR CDR3. TCRdb recomputed calls from the multiplex PCR reads with MiXCR, one row per CDR3 protein. This table has about 710,000 distinct CDR3 sequences, 16% appearing once. Regarding the study as a whole: The model predicted ophthalmopathy a median roughly six months before onset.

Trimming cost V 8 bases and J 2 bases, with 12 bases left between them. The CDR3 loop spans 13 amino acids. Germline lookup yields CDR1 SNHLY and CDR2 FYNNEI. This clonotype came up a few times. Its antigen is unidentified. This sequence originates from a man between 18 and 35 years old with Graves' hyperthyroidism. The sample taken for sequencing was blood. The chain uses TRBV2 and TRBJ2-5, with D uncertain. CDR3 region: CASLMDEQETQYF. The CDR3 DNA reads TGTGCCAGCTTAATGGACGAACAAGAGACCCAGTACTTC.